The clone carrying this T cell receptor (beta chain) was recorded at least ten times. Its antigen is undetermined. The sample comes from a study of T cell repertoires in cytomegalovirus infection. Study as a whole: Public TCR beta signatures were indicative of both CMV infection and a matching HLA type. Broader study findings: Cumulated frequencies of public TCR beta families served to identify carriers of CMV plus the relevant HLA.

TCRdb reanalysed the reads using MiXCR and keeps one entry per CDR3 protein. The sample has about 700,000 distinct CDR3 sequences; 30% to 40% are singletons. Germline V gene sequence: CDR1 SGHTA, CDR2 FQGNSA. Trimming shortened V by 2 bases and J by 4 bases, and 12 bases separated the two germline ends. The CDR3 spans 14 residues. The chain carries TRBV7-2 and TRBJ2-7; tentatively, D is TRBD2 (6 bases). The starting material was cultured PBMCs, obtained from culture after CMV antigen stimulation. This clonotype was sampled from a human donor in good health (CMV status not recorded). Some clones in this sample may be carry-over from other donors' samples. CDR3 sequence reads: CASSLRFAGYEQYF. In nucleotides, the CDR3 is TGTGCCAGCAGCTTAAGGTTTGCGGGATACGAGCAGTACTTC.